This entry features one T cell receptor (beta chain) sequence. The sample originates from a study of tumor-infiltrating lymphocytes in glioblastoma multiforme. The CDR3 contains 14 residues. V was shortened by 0 bases and J by 5 bases, with 8 bases between the two germline ends. Germline V gene sequence: CDR1 SGHNT, CDR2 YENEEA. TCR beta libraries were built from RNA through three nested multiplex PCR rounds using modified ARM-PCR. TCRdb used MiXCR to reprocess the multiplex PCR reads, holding one entry per CDR3 protein. The sample has roughly 10,000 distinct CDR3 sequences; approximately 75% are singletons.

Sequencing was done on a sample of brain tumor tissue. The TCR sequence derives from a male donor with glioblastoma. The chain employs TRBV11-3 and TRBJ2-1, with no clear D. As DNA, the CDR3 is TGTGCCAGCAGCTTAGAGGGGTGGAACAATGAGCAGTTCTTC. Translated: CASSLEGWNNEQFF. Full variable domain (remainder filled in from reference TRBV11-3 and TRBJ2-1): EAGVVQSPRYKIIEKKQPVAFWCNPISGHNTLYWYLQNLGQGPELLIRYENEEAVDDSQLPKDRFSAERLKGVDSTLKIQPAELGDSAVYLCASSLEGWNNEQFFGPGTRLTVL.